This T cell receptor beta chain was profiled in a study of metastatic and nonmetastatic thyroid tumors. At the level of the study: Repertoires of blood and of tissue (tumor or nodule) from malignant and benign thyroid patients were compared.

This clone has a count of ten or more. Nobody among the patients had been given any treatment before thyroid surgery. There are 14 residues in the CDR3. Trimming took 3 bases from V and 3 from J, leaving 9 bases between them. Germline assignment: CDR1 MNHEY and CDR2 SMNVEV (reference sequence). Per the original methods: Using the CDR3 differences seen across clinicopathological groups, the authors built a distant-metastasis classifier for papillary thyroid cancer, which was meant to discriminate distant-metastatic patients. With MiXCR, TCRdb called clones anew from the PCR reads. The V and J calls were not made by the authors but by TCRdb's processing. This sample has about 69,000 clones, with 14% found just once.

This chain links TRBV27 with TRBJ1-3, with D uncertain. The sequence derives from a male donor with papillary thyroid cancer or a benign thyroid nodule (not recorded which). Some clones in this sample may be carry-over from other donors' samples. Input material: blood. The DNA for the CDR3 is TGTGCCAGCAGTTTTTTGGGAAGTGGAAACACCATATATTTT. Residues: CASSFLGSGNTIYF.